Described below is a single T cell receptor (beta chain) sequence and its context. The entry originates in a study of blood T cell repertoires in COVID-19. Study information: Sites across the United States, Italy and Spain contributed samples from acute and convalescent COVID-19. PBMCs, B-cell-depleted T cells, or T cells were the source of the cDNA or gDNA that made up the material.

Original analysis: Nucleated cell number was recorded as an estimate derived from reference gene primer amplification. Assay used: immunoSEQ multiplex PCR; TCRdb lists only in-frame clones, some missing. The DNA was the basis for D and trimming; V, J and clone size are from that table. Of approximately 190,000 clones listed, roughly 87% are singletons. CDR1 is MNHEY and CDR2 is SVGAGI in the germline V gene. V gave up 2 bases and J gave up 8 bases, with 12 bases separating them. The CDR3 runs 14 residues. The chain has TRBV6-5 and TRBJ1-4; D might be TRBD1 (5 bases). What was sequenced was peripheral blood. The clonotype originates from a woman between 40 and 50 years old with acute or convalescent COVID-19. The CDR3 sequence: CASSYGGLDEKLFF. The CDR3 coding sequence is TGTGCCAGCAGTTACGGGGGGTTGGACGAAAAACTGTTTTTT.